The source of this TCR beta chain is a study of early T cells in non-severe SARS-CoV-2 infection. TCRdb fed the 5' RACE reads into MiXCR, producing one record per CDR3 protein. The repertoire consists of around 50,000 distinct CDR3 sequences, with roughly 9.2% occurring once and the leading ten covering around 4%. The sequencing input was whole blood. This clonotype was sampled from an adult who was a healthcare worker with PCR-confirmed SARS-CoV-2 infection or an uninfected control (not recorded which).

The CDR3 spells CASSVEQGDYNEQFF. CDR3 bases: TGTGCCAGCAGCGTAGAACAGGGGGATTACAATGAGCAGTTCTTC. The rearrangement joins TRBV9 to TRBJ2-1, with 8 bases lining up with TRBD1. This CDR3 is 15 amino acids long. Looked up from germline, CDR1 is SGDLS and CDR2 is YYNGEE. V shed 0 bases and J 4 bases; nucleotides not matched to a gene: 3.